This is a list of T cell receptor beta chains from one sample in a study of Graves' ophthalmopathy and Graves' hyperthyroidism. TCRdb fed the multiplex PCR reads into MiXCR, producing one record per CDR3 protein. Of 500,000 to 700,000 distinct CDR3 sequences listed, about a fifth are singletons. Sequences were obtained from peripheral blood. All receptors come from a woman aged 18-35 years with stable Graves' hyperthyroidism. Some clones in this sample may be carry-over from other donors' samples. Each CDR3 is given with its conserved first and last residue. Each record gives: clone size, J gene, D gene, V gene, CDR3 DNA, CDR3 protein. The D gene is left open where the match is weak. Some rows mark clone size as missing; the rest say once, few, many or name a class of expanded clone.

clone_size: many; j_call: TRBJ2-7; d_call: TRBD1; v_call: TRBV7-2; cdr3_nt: TGTGCCAGCAGCTCCTGGACAGGGCCCTACGAGCAGTACTTC; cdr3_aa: CASSSWTGPYEQYF
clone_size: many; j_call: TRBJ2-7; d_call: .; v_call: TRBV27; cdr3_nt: TGTGCCAGCAGTTTGGCACCCCTCTACGAGCAGTACTTC; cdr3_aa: CASSLAPLYEQYF
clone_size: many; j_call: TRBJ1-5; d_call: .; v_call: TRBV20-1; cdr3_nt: TGCAGTGCTAGAGATTACCACGGGGGACAGCCCCAGCATTTT; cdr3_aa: CSARDYHGGQPQHF
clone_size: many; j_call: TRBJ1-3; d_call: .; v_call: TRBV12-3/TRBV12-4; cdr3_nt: TGTGCCAGCAGCAACAAGGCGTCCGGAAACACCATATATTTT; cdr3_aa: CASSNKASGNTIYF
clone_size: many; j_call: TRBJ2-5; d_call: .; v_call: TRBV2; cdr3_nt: TGTGCCAGCTTTCTCTTTCGCGGCCAAGAGACCCAGTACTTC; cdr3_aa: CASFLFRGQETQYF
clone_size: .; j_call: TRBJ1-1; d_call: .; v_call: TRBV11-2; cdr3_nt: TGTGCCAGCAGCTTAGGATCCACTGAAGCTTGCTTT; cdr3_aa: CASSLGSTEACF
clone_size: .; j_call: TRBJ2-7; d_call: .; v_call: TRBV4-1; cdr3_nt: TGCGCCAGCAGCCAAGAATGGGGCCGGGGATACGAGCAGTACTTC; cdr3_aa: CASSQEWGRGYEQYF
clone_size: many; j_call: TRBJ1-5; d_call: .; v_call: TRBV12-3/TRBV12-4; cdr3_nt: TGTGCCAGCAGTAGTGGACGGCTTAATCAGCCCCAGCATTTT; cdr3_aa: CASSSGRLNQPQHF
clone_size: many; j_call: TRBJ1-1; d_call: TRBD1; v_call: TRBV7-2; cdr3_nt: TGTGCCAGCAGCACAAACAGGGGAACTGAAGCTTTCTTT; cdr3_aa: CASSTNRGTEAFF
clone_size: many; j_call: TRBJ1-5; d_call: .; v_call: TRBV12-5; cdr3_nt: TGTGCTAGTGCCCCCGTGGCCGTAAATAGCAATCAGCCCCAGCATTTT; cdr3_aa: CASAPVAVNSNQPQHF
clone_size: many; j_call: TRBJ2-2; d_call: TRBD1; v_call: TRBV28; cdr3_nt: TGTGCCAGCAGTTCTCGGACAGGGAGTGTCGGGGAGCTGTTTTTT; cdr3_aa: CASSSRTGSVGELFF
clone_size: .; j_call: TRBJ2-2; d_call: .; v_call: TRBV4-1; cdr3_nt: TGCGCCAGCAGCCCGACGACTTATGCAATCGGGGAGCTGTTTTTT; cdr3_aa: CASSPTTYAIGELFF
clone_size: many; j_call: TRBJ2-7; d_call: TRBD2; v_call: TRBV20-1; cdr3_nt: TGCAGTGCTAGACTAGCGGGTGACAACTACGAGCAGTACTTC; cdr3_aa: CSARLAGDNYEQYF
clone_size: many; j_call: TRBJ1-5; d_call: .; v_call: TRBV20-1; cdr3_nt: TGCAGTGCTAGAGCACTCGCCTCTTATAGCAATCAGCCCCAGCATTTT; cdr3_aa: CSARALASYSNQPQHF
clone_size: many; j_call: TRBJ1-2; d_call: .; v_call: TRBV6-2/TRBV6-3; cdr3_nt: TGTGCCAGCGGAGACTCCGGGAGAATTATTTTGAGCTATGGCTACACCTTC; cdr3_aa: CASGDSGRIILSYGYTF
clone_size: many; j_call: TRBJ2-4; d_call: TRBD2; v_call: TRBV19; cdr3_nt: TGTGCCAGTCGCCGAGGAGCGGGAGGCGAAGGCATTAAGTACTTC; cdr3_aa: CASRRGAGGEGIKYF
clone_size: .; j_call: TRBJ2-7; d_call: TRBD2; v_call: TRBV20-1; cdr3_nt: TGCAGTGCTAGCTTAGCGGGAGGAACGGCAGACGAGCAGTACTTC; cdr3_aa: CSASLAGGTADEQYF
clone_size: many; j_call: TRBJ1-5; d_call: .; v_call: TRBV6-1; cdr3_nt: TGTGCCAGCAGACCCACAGTGAATAGCAATCAGCCCCAGCATTTT; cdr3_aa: CASRPTVNSNQPQHF
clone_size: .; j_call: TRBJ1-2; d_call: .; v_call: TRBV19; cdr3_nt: TGTGCCAGTTGCTTATCGACAACAAATGGCTACACCTTC; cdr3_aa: CASCLSTTNGYTF
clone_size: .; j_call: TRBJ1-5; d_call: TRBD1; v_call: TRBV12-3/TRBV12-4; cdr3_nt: TGTGCCAGCAGTTTAAACAGGGGGGGAAAAAATCAGCCCCAGCATTTT; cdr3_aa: CASSLNRGGKNQPQHF
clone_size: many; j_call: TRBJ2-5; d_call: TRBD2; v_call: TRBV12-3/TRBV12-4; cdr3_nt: TGTGCCAGCAGTACCCGACTAGCGGGGGGCCAAGAGACCCAGTACTTC; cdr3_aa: CASSTRLAGGQETQYF
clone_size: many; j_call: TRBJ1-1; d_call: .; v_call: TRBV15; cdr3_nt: TGTGCCACCAGCCGCTGGGGGCGTGAAGCTTTCTTT; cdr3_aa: CATSRWGREAFF
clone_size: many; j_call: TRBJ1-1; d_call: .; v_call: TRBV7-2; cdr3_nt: TGTGCCAGCAGCTTACCTACGGGGGTAGCTTTCTTT; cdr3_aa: CASSLPTGVAFF
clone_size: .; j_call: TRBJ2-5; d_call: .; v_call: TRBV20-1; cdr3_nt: TGCAGTGCTAAGGAGTGGGGGGGCCTTCAAGAGACCCAGTACTTC; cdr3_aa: CSAKEWGGLQETQYF
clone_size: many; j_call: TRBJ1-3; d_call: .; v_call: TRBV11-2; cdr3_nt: TGTGCCAGCAGCCGTAACTCAGGCGGAAACACCATATATTTT; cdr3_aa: CASSRNSGGNTIYF
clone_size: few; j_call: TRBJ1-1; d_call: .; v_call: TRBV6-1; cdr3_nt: TGTGCCAGCAGTGAAGCGCTTTCGGTTGAAGCTTTCTTT; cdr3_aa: CASSEALSVEAFF
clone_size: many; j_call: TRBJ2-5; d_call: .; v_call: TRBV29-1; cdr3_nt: TGCAGCGGGGGTACAGGGTTCCAAGAGACCCAGTACTTC; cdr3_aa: CSGGTGFQETQYF
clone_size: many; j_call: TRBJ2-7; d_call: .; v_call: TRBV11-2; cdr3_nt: TGTGCCAGCAGCCCCGGAGGTCCCGAGCAGTACTTC; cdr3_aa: CASSPGGPEQYF
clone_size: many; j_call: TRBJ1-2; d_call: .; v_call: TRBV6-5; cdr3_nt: TGTGCCAGCAGTTATGACTCATCCGGGGGTTATGGCTACACCTTC; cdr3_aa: CASSYDSSGGYGYTF
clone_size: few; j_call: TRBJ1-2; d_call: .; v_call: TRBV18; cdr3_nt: TGTGCCAGCTCCCCTACGGGGTCCAGGGGATCGGCCGGCTACACCTTC; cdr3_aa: CASSPTGSRGSAGYTF
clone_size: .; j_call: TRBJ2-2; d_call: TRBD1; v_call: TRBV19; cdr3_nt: TGTGCCAGTAGGATTACAGGGGGAGACACCGGGGAGCTGTTTTTT; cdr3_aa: CASRITGGDTGELFF